This TCR beta chain was recovered during a study of early T cells in non-severe SARS-CoV-2 infection. The CDR3 is 12 amino acids. The germline V gene encodes CDR1 SGHVS and CDR2 FQNEAQ. V was shortened by 3 bases and J by 3 bases, with 4 bases between the two germline ends. Attachment of unique molecular identifiers was made to individual cDNA molecules. TCRdb re-analysed the 5' RACE reads in MiXCR, keeping a single row per CDR3 protein. The sample has about 48,000 distinct CDR3 sequences, around 5.6% seen once. In its sample, this clonotype was seen many times. Specimen: whole blood. This sequence originates from an adult who was a healthcare worker with PCR-confirmed SARS-CoV-2 infection or an uninfected control (not recorded which). The V call is TRBV7-8, the J call TRBJ2-3; D uncertain. The DNA of the CDR3 is TGTGCCAGCAGCTTCAGGACAGATACGCAGTATTTT. This encodes CASSFRTDTQYF.